One and the same sample provided the 9 T cell receptor beta chains below, sequenced in a study of blood T cell repertoires in COVID-19. Repertoires were generated with immunoSEQ multiplex PCR, while TCRdb's copy carries only in-frame clones and drops some. The data show 100,000 to 150,000 clones, around 81% seen once. Input material: peripheral blood. The receptors here all came from a man aged 25 to 45 with COVID-19, enrolled during active disease.

The CDR3 sequence is CSVKPSGVGGELFF. The CDR3 DNA reads TGCAGCGTTAAACCTAGCGGGGTTGGCGGGGAGCTGTTTTTT. The chain carries TRBV29-1 and TRBJ2-2; 9 bases are shared with TRBD2. V lost 5 bases, J lost 7 bases, and 8 bases stayed unmatched. Germline loops: CDR1 SQVTM, CDR2 ANQGSEA. The length of the CDR3 is 14 residues.

Here the CDR3 reads CATLRDTYNEQFF. CDR3 coding DNA: TGTGCCACCCTCCGGGACACATACAATGAGCAGTTCTTC. The chain recombines TRBV28 with TRBJ2-1, with D possibly being TRBD1 (6 bases). CDR1 is MDHEN, CDR2 SYDVKM, per germline. V lost 10 bases and J lost 4, with 14 bases in between. The length of the CDR3 is 13 residues.

This clone was seen a few times. The chain combines TRBV2 with TRBJ1-3, with D possibly TRBD1 on 5 matching bases. CDR3 length equals 13 residues. V dropped 7 bases and J dropped 2 bases, with 9 bases sitting between them. Per the germline V gene, CDR1 is SNHLY and CDR2 is FYNNEI. CDR3 loop: CASMGGTGNTIYF. As DNA, the CDR3 is TGTGCCAGCATGGGGGGGACTGGAAACACCATATATTTT.

This clone was detected only once. The gene calls are TRBV6-6 and TRBJ2-1; TRBD1 is a possible D gene (5 bases). Germline V gene lookup returns CDR1 MNHNY and CDR2 SVGAGI (reference sequence). V was cut by 7 bases and J by 6 bases, with 19 bases left in between. The CDR3 covers 15 residues. As DNA, the CDR3 is TGTGCCAGCACCGTGGCGACTCAGGGTAGCAATGAGCAGTTCTTC. Encoded protein: CASTVATQGSNEQFF.

This chain joins TRBV7-8 and TRBJ1-2; TRBD1 aligns across 11 bases. The CDR3 has 16 residues. Losses at the gene ends were 2 bases for V and 4 bases for J; bases not matched to a gene: 6. Germline V CDR1 and CDR2: SGHVS, FQNEAQ. The CDR3 sequence is CASSLFRDRGSYGYTF. The CDR3 region has the DNA TGTGCCAGCAGCTTATTCCGGGACAGGGGGTCCTATGGCTACACCTTC.

This chain links TRBV18 with TRBJ1-5; D remains ambiguous. The V end was cut by 3 bases, the J end by 0 bases, with 12 bases between. Germline V lookup: CDR1 KGHSH, CDR2 LQKENI. The CDR3 extends over 16 amino acids. CDR3 residues: CASSPFVTDSNQPQHF. The DNA for the CDR3 is TGTGCCAGCTCACCGTTCGTAACAGATAGCAATCAGCCCCAGCATTTT.

This chain links TRBV5-1 with TRBJ2-7, with D possibly TRBD2 on 5 matching bases. Germline lookup yields CDR1 SGHRS and CDR2 YFSETQ. This CDR3 is 14 amino acids long. V lost 2 bases and J lost 2, with 11 bases in between. CDR3: CASSLRTRTYEQYF. Here the CDR3 DNA reads TGCGCCAGCAGCTTACGGACTCGCACCTACGAGCAGTACTTC.

This chain links TRBV18 with TRBJ2-5, with TRBD2 matching over 7 bases. Germline V lookup: CDR1 KGHSH, CDR2 LQKENI. The CDR3 consists of 15 residues. The trim removed 1 base at V and 4 bases at J, leaving 6 bases unmatched. The CDR3 loop reads CASSPREGVLETQYF. DNA for the CDR3: TGTGCCAGCTCACCACGGGAGGGAGTCCTAGAGACCCAGTACTTC. Combining the CDR3 with reference TRBV18 and TRBJ2-5 gives the whole variable domain NAGVMQNPRHLVRRRGQEARLRCSPMKGHSHVYWYRQLPEEGLKFMVYLQKENIIDESGMPKERFSAEFPKEGPSILRIQQVVRGDSAAYFCASSPREGVLETQYFGPGTRLLVL.

This clone was observed many times. V usage is TRBV19 and J usage is TRBJ1-1, with 7 bases lining up with TRBD1. CDR3 length equals 16 residues. Germline V gene sequence: CDR1 LNHDA, CDR2 SQIVND (reference sequence). The V gene end was trimmed by 8 bases and the J gene end by 3 bases; junction bases not matched to a gene: 15. The DNA of the CDR3 is TGTGCCAGTCAACCTTTACAGGGGAGAAAGCACACTGAAGCTTTCTTT. Translated, it gives CASQPLQGRKHTEAFF.